This entry is about one T cell receptor (beta chain). The sample belongs to a study of T cells in Graves' hyperthyroidism and ophthalmopathy. Template material for amplifying TCR beta CDR3 regions consisted of RNA transcripts. TCR CDR3 regions were first amplified by RT-PCR with HTBI primers. TCRdb recomputed calls from the multiplex PCR reads with MiXCR, one row per CDR3 protein. The sample consists of hundreds of thousands of distinct CDR3 sequences, around 20% of them appearing once. Germline trimming cut 5 bases from V and 7 bases from J; bases unmatched to any gene: 8. This CDR3 has 14 residues. Germline CDR1 MDHEN, CDR2 SYDVKM. At least 3 on the Clinical Activity Score was recorded for ophthalmopathy patients, who also had NOSPECS grade at least 4 and duration under 3 months. Exclusion of a patient resulted from uncontrolled infection, other autoimmune disease, pregnancy or lactation. Diagnoses were established using clinical symptoms, serum thyroxine and TRAb, thyroid ultrasound and orbital computed tomography.

The gene calls are TRBV28 and TRBJ1-5; 7 bases are shared with TRBD1. The specimen was blood. This clonotype originated in a man aged 40-55 years with Graves' ophthalmopathy. This chain's CDR3 is CASSPDREDQPQHF. The CDR3 nucleotides read TGTGCCAGCAGTCCTGACAGGGAGGACCAGCCCCAGCATTTT. Drawing the rest from reference TRBV28 and TRBJ1-5, the complete variable domain is DVKVTQSSRYLVKRTGEKVFLECVQDMDHENMFWYRQDPGLGLRLIYFSYDVKMKEKGDIPEGYSVSREKKERFSLILESASTNQTSMYLCASSPDREDQPQHFGDGTRLSIL.